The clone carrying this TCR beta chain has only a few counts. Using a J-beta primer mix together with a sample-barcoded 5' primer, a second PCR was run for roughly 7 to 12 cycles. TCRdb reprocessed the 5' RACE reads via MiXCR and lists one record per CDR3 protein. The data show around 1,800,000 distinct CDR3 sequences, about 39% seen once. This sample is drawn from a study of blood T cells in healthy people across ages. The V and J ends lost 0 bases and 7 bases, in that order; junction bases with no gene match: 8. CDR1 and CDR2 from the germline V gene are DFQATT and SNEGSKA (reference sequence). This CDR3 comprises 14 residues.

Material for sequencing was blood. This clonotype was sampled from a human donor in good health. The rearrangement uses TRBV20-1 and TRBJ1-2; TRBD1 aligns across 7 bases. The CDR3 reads CSARDRGGPGGYTF. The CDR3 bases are TGCAGTGCTAGAGATCGAGGGGGCCCAGGTGGCTACACCTTC.